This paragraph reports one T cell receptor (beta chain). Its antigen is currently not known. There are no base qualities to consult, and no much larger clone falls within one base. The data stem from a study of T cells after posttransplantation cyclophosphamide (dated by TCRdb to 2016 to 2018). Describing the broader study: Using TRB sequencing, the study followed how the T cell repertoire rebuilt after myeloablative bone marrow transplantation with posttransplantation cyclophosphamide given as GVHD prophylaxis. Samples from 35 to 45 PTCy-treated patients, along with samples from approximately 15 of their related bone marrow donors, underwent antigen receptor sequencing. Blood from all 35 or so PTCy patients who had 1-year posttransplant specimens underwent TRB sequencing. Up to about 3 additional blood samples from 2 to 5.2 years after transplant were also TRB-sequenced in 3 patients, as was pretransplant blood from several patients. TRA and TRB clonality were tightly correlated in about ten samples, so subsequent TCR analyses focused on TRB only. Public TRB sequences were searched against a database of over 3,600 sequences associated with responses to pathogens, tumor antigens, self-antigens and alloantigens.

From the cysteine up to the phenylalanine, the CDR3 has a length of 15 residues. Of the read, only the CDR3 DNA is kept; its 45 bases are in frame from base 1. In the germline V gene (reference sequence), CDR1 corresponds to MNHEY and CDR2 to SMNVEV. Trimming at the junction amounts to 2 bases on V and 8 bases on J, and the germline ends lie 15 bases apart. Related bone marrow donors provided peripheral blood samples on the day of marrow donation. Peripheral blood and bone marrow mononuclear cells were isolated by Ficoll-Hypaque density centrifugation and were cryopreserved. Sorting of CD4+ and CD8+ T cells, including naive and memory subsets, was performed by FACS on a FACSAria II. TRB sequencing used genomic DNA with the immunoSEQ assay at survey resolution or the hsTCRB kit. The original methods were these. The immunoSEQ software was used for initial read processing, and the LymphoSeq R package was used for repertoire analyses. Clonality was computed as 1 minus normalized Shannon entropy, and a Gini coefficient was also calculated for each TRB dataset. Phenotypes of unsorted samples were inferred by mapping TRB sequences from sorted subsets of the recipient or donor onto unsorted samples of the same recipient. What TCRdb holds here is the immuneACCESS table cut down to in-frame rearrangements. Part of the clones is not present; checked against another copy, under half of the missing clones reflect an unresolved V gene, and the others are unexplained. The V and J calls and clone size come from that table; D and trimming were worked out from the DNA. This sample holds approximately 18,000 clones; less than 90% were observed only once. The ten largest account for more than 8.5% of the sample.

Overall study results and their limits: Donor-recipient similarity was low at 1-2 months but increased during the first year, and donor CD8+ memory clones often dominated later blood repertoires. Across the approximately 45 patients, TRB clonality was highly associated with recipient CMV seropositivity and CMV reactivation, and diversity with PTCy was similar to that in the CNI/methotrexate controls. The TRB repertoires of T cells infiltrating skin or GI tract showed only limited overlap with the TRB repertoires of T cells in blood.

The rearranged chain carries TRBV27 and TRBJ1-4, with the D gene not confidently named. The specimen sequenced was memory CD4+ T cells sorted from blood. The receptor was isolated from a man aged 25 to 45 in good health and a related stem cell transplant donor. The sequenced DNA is TGTGCCAGCAGTTTAAACAGACTACGAGACGAAAAACTGTTTTTT. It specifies CASSLNRLRDEKLFF.